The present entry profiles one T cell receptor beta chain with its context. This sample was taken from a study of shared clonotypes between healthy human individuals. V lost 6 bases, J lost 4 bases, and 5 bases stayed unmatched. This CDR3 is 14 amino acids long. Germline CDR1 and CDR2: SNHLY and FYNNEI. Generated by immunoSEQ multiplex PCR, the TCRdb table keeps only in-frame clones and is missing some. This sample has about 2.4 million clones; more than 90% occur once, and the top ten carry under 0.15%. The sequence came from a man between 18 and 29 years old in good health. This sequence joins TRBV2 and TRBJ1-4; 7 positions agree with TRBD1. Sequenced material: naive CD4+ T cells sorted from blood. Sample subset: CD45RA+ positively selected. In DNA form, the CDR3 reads TGTGCCAGCAGCCCTCGACAGGGTAATGAAAAACTGTTTTTT. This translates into CASSPRQGNEKLFF.